The entry below describes one T cell receptor beta chain. Its target is unknown. The data are from a study of cytomegalovirus exposure and HLA in healthy donors. Use of 60 Vbeta and 13 Jbeta primers characterized the PCR. Original data processing: Later, 65 million to 90 million unique TCR beta chains were counted in an analysis, and approximately 10 million of them were shared. Here immunoSEQ multiplex PCR was the method, and the copy in TCRdb shows in-frame clones only, minus some. That table gives V, J and clone size, and the DNA gave D and trimming. The specimen's table records approximately 58,000 clones. Notes on the study in general: Based on reports, TCR beta sequences accurately predicted HLA-A and HLA-B alleles for most subjects. A few of the chains that were CMV-associated were confirmed in vitro to be specific for CMV antigens. An Asian-associated ancestry cluster reportedly showed fewer N-insertions than the approximately 660-donor mean in a later analysis.

The clonotype originates from a woman under 30 in good health and CMV-seronegative. The material sequenced was PBMCs.

The CDR3 DNA reads TGTGCCAGCAGCTATCGGGAGCCTTTCAGAGATACGCAGTATTTT. This codes for CASSYREPFRDTQYF. The chain has TRBV5-6 and TRBJ2-3; TRBD2 is a possible D gene (6 bases). The length of the CDR3 is 15 residues. V was cut by 3 bases and J by 5 bases, with 16 bases left in between. Germline V gene data show CDR1 as SGHDT and CDR2 as YYEEEE.